The 18 T cell receptor beta chains given below trace back to one sample, sequenced in a study of T cell repertoires in cytomegalovirus infection. TCRdb itself ran the reads through MiXCR, one entry per CDR3 protein. The sample includes over 200,000 distinct CDR3 sequences, roughly 13% seen only once; the top ten take 8.8%. The sequencing sample was made of PBMCs. These receptors originate from a human donor in good health (CMV status not recorded). Some clones in this sample may be carry-over from other donors' samples.

This clonotype has ten or more counts. CDR3 sequence reads: CASSLVGQGDGELFF. The CDR3 DNA is TGTGCCAGCAGCTTAGTGGGGCAGGGAGACGGGGAGCTGTTTTTT. This chain connects TRBV7-8 to TRBJ2-2; either TRBD1 or TRBD2 may fit D (5 bases each). Germline V gene lookup returns CDR1 SGHVS and CDR2 FQNEAQ. The V end was cut by 1 base, the J end by 7 bases, with 13 bases between. This CDR3 comprises 15 residues. Together with reference TRBV7-8 and TRBJ2-2, the CDR3 gives the full variable domain: GAGVSQSPRYKVAKRGQDVALRCDPISGHVSLFWYQQALGQGPEFLTYFQNEAQLDKSGLPSDRFFAERPEGSVSTLKIQRTQQEDSAVYLCASSLVGQGDGELFFGEGSRLTVL.

The chain employs TRBV2 and TRBJ2-7; TRBD1 aligns across 10 bases. With V trimmed by 5 bases and J by 5 bases, 6 bases remained unmatched. The CDR3 contains 14 residues. The germline V gene has CDR1 SNHLY and CDR2 FYNNEI. The CDR3 spells CASSPGTGANEQYF. In DNA form, the CDR3 reads TGTGCCAGCAGTCCCGGGACAGGGGCGAACGAGCAGTACTTC.

The sample holds many counts of this clonotype. The V gene is TRBV7-2, the J gene TRBJ2-1, with TRBD2 matching 8 bases. CDR3 length: 13 amino acids. Germline CDR1 and CDR2: SGHTA and FQGNSA. V gave up 5 bases and J gave up 11 bases; unmatched junction bases: 8. CDR3 DNA: TGTGCCAGCAGCCCCCTGGCGGGAGGTCAGCAGTTCTTC. As protein: CASSPLAGGQQFF.

V gene TRBV20-1 combines with J gene TRBJ2-2; weak D call: TRBD2 (5 bases). The germline V gene has CDR1 DFQATT and CDR2 SNEGSKA (reference sequence). The germline V and J ends were trimmed by 6 bases and 7 bases, with 9 bases remaining between them. This CDR3 has 11 amino acids. This CDR3 is CSAGGGGELFF. CDR3 nucleotide sequence: TGCAGTGCCGGAGGAGGCGGGGAGCTGTTTTTT.

The table lists this clonotype with a few counts. The CDR3 DNA reads as TGTGCCAGCAGATCACAGGCAACTAATGAAAAACTGTTTTTT. Protein product: CASRSQATNEKLFF. This chain joins TRBV2 and TRBJ1-4, with a possible D match to TRBD1 (5 bases). Deletions cut 6 bases from V and 0 bases from J, with 8 bases between. Germline-derived CDR1 and CDR2 are SNHLY and FYNNEI. This CDR3 is built from 14 residues.

The chain joins TRBV18 to TRBJ2-3; D may be TRBD1 or TRBD2 (5 bases each). V lost 3 bases and J 2 bases, leaving 6 bases between the germline ends. The CDR3 runs to 13 residues. The V gene's germline CDR1 is KGHSH and CDR2 LQKENI. The CDR3 coding sequence is TGTGCCAGCTCACCCGGGGCCACAGATACGCAGTATTTT. Amino acids: CASSPGATDTQYF.

On this clonotype: Being one base from a much bigger clone, this may be a read error. The V gene is TRBV14, the J gene TRBJ2-3; D remains ambiguous. The CDR3 length is 13 residues. Germline CDR1 reads SGHDN; CDR2 reads FVKESK. The CDR3 loop is CTSSQDQIAAQYF. CDR3 sequence (DNA): TGTACCAGCAGCCAAGATCAAATTGCGGCGCAGTATTTT. Full variable domain (outside the CDR3, taken from reference TRBV14 and TRBJ2-3): EAGVTQFPSHSVIEKGQTVTLRCDPISGHDNLYWYRRVMGKEIKFLLHFVKESKQDESGMPNNRFLAERTGGTYSTLKVQPAELEDSGVYFCTSSQDQIAAQYFGPGTRLTVL.

This clonotype was seen only a few times. The V and J genes are TRBV28 and TRBJ1-1; tentatively, D is TRBD1 (6 bases). The germline CDR1 and CDR2 sequences are MDHEN and SYDVKM. The CDR3 is made up of 13 amino acids. V lost 3 bases, J lost 9 bases, and 14 bases lay in between. The CDR3 coding sequence is TGTGCCAGCAGTTTCAGGCGACAGGATAAAGCTTTCTTT. Its translation: CASSFRRQDKAFF.

Many counts were recorded for this clonotype. The J gene is TRBJ2-7, the V gene TRBV7-2; 7 nucleotides match TRBD2. CDR3 length: 16 residues. The V and J ends lost 4 bases and 5 bases, in that order; junction bases with no gene match: 14. Germline CDR1 SGHTA, CDR2 FQGNSA. CDR3 DNA: TGTGCCAGCAGCTCACTGGGGGGGACGGCGTTTAACGAGCAGTACTTC. This codes for CASSSLGGTAFNEQYF.

The chain has TRBV12-3 or TRBV12-4 and TRBJ2-2, with unresolved D. Trimming stripped 6 bases from V and 6 bases from J, with 11 bases between. The CDR3 loop spans 13 amino acids. The DNA for the CDR3 is TGTGCCAGCAGCGGACGGGCCGCCGGGGAGCTGTTTTTT. Its translation is CASSGRAAGELFF.

There are many counts of this clonotype. The gene calls are TRBV11-2 and TRBJ2-3; D is undetermined. The V end was cut by 4 bases, the J end by 2 bases, with 16 bases between. Germline V gives CDR1 SGHAT, CDR2 FQNNGV. The CDR3 has 16 residues. The DNA for the CDR3 is TGTGCCAGCAGCTCCGGGTCTCAACCTGACACAGATACGCAGTATTTT. It translates to CASSSGSQPDTDTQYF.

This clonotype was counted ten times or more. The rearrangement uses TRBV7-2 and TRBJ2-7; tentatively, D is TRBD1 (5 bases). V lost 7 bases to trimming and J lost 2 bases, with 12 bases between them. CDR3 length equals 13 residues. In germline, CDR1 is SGHTA, CDR2 FQGNSA. The CDR3 reads CASMGPPPYEQYF. DNA of the CDR3: TGTGCCAGCATGGGGCCTCCCCCCTACGAGCAGTACTTC.

This clonotype was detected only a few times. CDR3 sequence: CASTSPEGAYNEQFF. The CDR3 bases are TGTGCCAGCACCTCACCAGAGGGGGCCTACAATGAGCAGTTCTTC. This chain uses TRBV28 with TRBJ2-1, with a tentative D call TRBD1 (6 bases). Trimming removed 7 bases at V and 2 bases at J, with 15 bases between. The CDR3 has 15 residues. Germline V lookup: CDR1 MDHEN, CDR2 SYDVKM.

This clonotype occurred a few times. This rearrangement joins TRBV19 to TRBJ2-3; D is unclear. Trimming stripped 5 bases from V and 3 bases from J, with 9 bases between. CDR1 and CDR2 (germline): LNHDA, SQIVND (reference sequence). The CDR3 covers 13 residues. In DNA form, the CDR3 reads TGTGCCAGTAGTCCGGACGGGACAGATACGCAGTATTTT. Its protein product is CASSPDGTDTQYF.

This clonotype was seen only a few times. The V call is TRBV12-5, the J call TRBJ1-1, with 7 bases identical to TRBD1. The CDR3 extends over 14 amino acids. Germline V CDR1 and CDR2: LGHNT, FRNRAP. The junction had 8 bases not matched to a gene; V was cut back by 5 bases and J by 5 bases. CDR3 residues: CASGQTGLGTEAFF. The CDR3 DNA is TGTGCTAGTGGTCAGACAGGGCTCGGAACTGAAGCTTTCTTT.

This clonotype was counted only a few times. The chain recombines TRBV28 with TRBJ2-5; TRBD2 matches 8 bases. CDR1 MDHEN and CDR2 SYDVKM come from the germline V gene. CDR3 length: 13 amino acids. Trimming at V came to 8 bases and at J to 5 bases, leaving 7 bases not matched to a gene. This CDR3 reads CASGTRVPETQYF. The CDR3 DNA reads as TGTGCCAGCGGGACTAGGGTACCTGAGACCCAGTACTTC.

This clonotype has at least ten counts. V gene TRBV7-9 combines with J gene TRBJ1-2; tentative D call: TRBD1 (6 bases). The ends were cut back, 8 bases at V and 4 bases at J, with 14 bases in the middle. Germline loops: CDR1 SEHNR, CDR2 FQNEAQ (reference sequence). This CDR3 region has 13 residues. CDR3 region: CASGTWPAYGYTF. The CDR3 bases are TGTGCCAGCGGGACATGGCCGGCCTATGGCTACACCTTC.

This clonotype turned up a few times. The V gene is TRBV20-1, the J gene TRBJ2-7, with TRBD1 matching over 9 bases. The CDR3 extends over 14 amino acids. V lost 5 bases and J lost 3; bases outside the gene matches: 8. Germline V gene data show CDR1 as DFQATT and CDR2 as SNEGSKA (reference sequence). CDR3 sequence reads: CSALPGQGNYEQYF. For the CDR3, the DNA is TGCAGTGCTTTACCGGGACAGGGAAACTACGAGCAGTACTTC.